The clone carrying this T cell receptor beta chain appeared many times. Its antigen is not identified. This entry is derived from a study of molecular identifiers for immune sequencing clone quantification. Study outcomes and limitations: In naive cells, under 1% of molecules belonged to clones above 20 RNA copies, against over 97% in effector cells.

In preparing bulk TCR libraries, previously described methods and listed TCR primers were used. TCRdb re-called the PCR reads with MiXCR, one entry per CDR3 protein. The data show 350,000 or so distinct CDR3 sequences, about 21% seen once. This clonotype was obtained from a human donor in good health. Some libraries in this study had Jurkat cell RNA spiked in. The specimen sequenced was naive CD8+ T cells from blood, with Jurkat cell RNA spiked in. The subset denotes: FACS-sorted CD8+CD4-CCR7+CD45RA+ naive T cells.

The CDR3 spells CASSQDTGRESEQFF. CDR3 coding DNA: TGTGCCAGCAGCCAAGACACAGGACGCGAAAGTGAGCAGTTCTTC. V is TRBV14 and J is TRBJ2-1; tentatively, D is TRBD1 (5 bases). The CDR3 has 15 residues. The V end lost 0 bases, the J end lost 9 bases, and 15 bases lay between the germline ends. Looked up from germline, CDR1 is SGHDN and CDR2 is FVKESK.